The 15 T cell receptor beta chains below were found in one sample sequenced in a study of OX40 agonist ivuxolimab in advanced cancers. Assay: immunoSEQ multiplex PCR; the TCRdb copy retains only in-frame clones and omits some. This table has roughly 80,000 clones, roughly 84% appearing once. The material was CD4+ or CD8+ T cells sorted from blood, obtained in a trial of the OX40 agonist ivuxolimab. The origin of the receptors is an adult with an advanced solid tumor such as melanoma, head and neck, liver or kidney cancer.

The chain couples TRBV7-8 to TRBJ2-1; no firm D call. The germline gives CDR1 SGHVS, CDR2 FQNEAQ. This CDR3 spans 14 amino acids. With 1 base removed from V and 8 bases from J, the gap between germline ends came to 12 bases. This chain's CDR3 is CASSLVYGRDEQFF. CDR3 nucleotides: TGTGCCAGCAGCTTAGTGTACGGAAGGGATGAGCAGTTCTTC.

This chain connects TRBV7-2 to TRBJ2-1, with no clear D. The CDR3 spans 11 residues. Trimming removed 4 bases from V and 10 bases from J, with 8 bases in between. Germline loops: CDR1 SGHTA, CDR2 FQGNSA. For the CDR3, the DNA is TGTGCCAGCAGCTCTAGAGAAGAGCAGTTCTTC. Protein product: CASSSREEQFF.

The V and J genes are TRBV5-5 and TRBJ1-2, with D unclear. The germline V gene has CDR1 SGHKS and CDR2 YYEKEE (reference sequence). The CDR3 runs to 14 residues. Trimming took off 4 bases at V and 0 bases at J, with 10 bases between the two ends. CDR3: CASSAGAANYGYTF. The CDR3 nucleotides read TGTGCCAGCAGCGCGGGAGCGGCTAACTATGGCTACACCTTC.

CDR3: CSAKGFDEQYV. Written as DNA, the CDR3 is TGCAGTGCTAAAGGGTTCGACGAGCAGTACGTC. This chain links TRBV20-1 with TRBJ2-7; no firm D call. V was pared by 4 bases and J by 5 bases, with 9 bases between. Germline V lookup: CDR1 DFQATT, CDR2 SNEGSKA (reference sequence). This CDR3 has 11 amino acids.

This chain connects TRBV19 to TRBJ1-1, with 11 bases fitting TRBD1. Looked up from germline, CDR1 is LNHDA and CDR2 is SQIVND (reference sequence). The CDR3 loop spans 13 amino acids. J gave up 6 bases and V 6 bases, and 3 bases lay outside the gene matches. The CDR3 region is CASRDRGHSEAFF. DNA for the CDR3: TGTGCCAGTAGGGACAGGGGGCATTCTGAAGCTTTCTTT.

This clone was found once. V gene TRBV18 combines with J gene TRBJ1-2, with D perhaps matching TRBD1 (6 bases). The CDR3 consists of 15 residues. CDR1 and CDR2 from the germline V gene are KGHSH and LQKENI. V lost 2 bases to trimming and J lost 2 bases, with 12 bases between them. The CDR3 reads CASSPENTGNYGYTF. CDR3 sequence (DNA): TGTGCCAGCTCACCAGAGAACACAGGGAACTATGGCTACACCTTC.

This clone was counted between two and nine times. The chain uses TRBV2 and TRBJ1-2; tentatively, D is TRBD1 (5 bases). This CDR3 has 13 amino acids. Germline V lookup: CDR1 SNHLY, CDR2 FYNNEI. The V and J ends lost 3 bases and 6 bases respectively, with 11 bases between them. In DNA form, the CDR3 reads TGTGCCAGCAGTGACGTAGGGGATAATGGCTACACCTTC. Its translation is CASSDVGDNGYTF.

This clone was recorded a few times. V is TRBV7-2 and J is TRBJ2-5, with TRBD2 matching 11 bases. Germline CDR1 is SGHTA and CDR2 is FQGNSA. V lost 4 bases and J lost 4; bases outside the gene matches: 14. The CDR3 consists of 18 residues. CDR3 nucleotides: TGTGCCAGCAGCTCCAGACTAGCGGGACGGGTAGGCAGAGAGACCCAGTACTTC. It yields the protein CASSSRLAGRVGRETQYF.

For the CDR3, the DNA is TGCGCCAGCAGCTTGGGTCTAGCTGAGGGAGGGGAGCAGTTCTTC. Protein sequence: CASSLGLAEGGEQFF. The gene calls are TRBV5-1 and TRBJ2-1, with 7 bases aligning to TRBD2. CDR3 size: 15 residues. V shed 0 bases, J shed 10 bases, and the junction held 10 bases outside the gene matches. The germline V gene has CDR1 SGHRS and CDR2 YFSETQ.

The gene calls are TRBV5-4 and TRBJ1-6; 9 positions agree with TRBD1. CDR1 SGHNT and CDR2 YYREEE come from the germline V gene (reference sequence). The CDR3 is 14 residues long. Losses at the gene ends were 4 bases for V and 8 bases for J; bases not matched to a gene: 4. CDR3 in amino acids: CASSRGQGDSPLHF. CDR3 nucleotide sequence: TGTGCCAGCAGCCGGGGACAGGGAGATTCACCCCTCCACTTT. The entire variable domain, with the rest obtained from reference TRBV5-4 and TRBJ1-6, is as follows: ETGVTQSPTHLIKTRGQQVTLRCSSQSGHNTVSWYQQALGQGPQFIFQYYREEENGRGNFPPRFSGLQFPNYSSELNVNALELDDSALYLCASSRGQGDSPLHFGNGTRLTVT.

The chain uses TRBV28 and TRBJ1-2; unclear D gene. CDR1 MDHEN and CDR2 SYDVKM come from the germline V gene. The CDR3 runs to 12 residues. V was shortened by 8 bases and J by 4 bases, with 11 bases between the two germline ends. The CDR3 loop reads CASALASYGYTF. CDR3 coding DNA: TGTGCCAGCGCTTTGGCTTCCTATGGCTACACCTTC.

This clone has a count of ten or more. The rearrangement links TRBV12-5 to TRBJ1-5; D is ambiguous. The CDR3 spans 13 residues. Germline CDR1 LGHNT, CDR2 FRNRAP. V lost 6 bases, J lost 0 bases, and 6 bases lay in between. CDR3 protein: CASGLYSNQPQHF. For the CDR3, the DNA is TGTGCTAGTGGGCTTTATAGCAATCAGCCCCAGCATTTT.

The chain carries TRBV19 and TRBJ1-4, with D possibly being TRBD1 (6 bases). Germline CDR1 and CDR2: LNHDA and SQIVND (reference sequence). This CDR3 has 12 amino acids. Between the trimmed V and J ends, which lost 9 bases and 3 bases, there was a span of 8 bases. The CDR3 loop reads CASRTANEKLFF. CDR3 sequence (DNA): TGTGCCAGCAGGACAGCTAATGAAAAACTGTTTTTT.

The rearrangement joins TRBV27 to TRBJ1-5; D gene unclear. CDR1 is MNHEY, CDR2 SMNVEV, per germline (reference sequence). Trimming pared 6 bases from V and 2 bases from J, leaving 14 bases between. This CDR3 is built from 15 residues. The CDR3 DNA sequence: TGTGCCAGCAGACCACAGATTCTAGGCAATCAGCCCCAGCATTTT. It specifies CASRPQILGNQPQHF.

This clone has just a few counts. This chain uses TRBV6-4 with TRBJ2-1; a weak D match, TRBD2 (5 bases). The V and J ends lost 4 bases and 7 bases respectively, with 11 bases between them. This CDR3 has 13 residues. Germline-derived CDR1 and CDR2 are MRHNA and SNTAGT. CDR3 DNA sequence: TGTGCCAGCAGTGCGGGGTCGGCAAATGAGCAGTTCTTC. Protein: CASSAGSANEQFF.